The rows below give T cell receptor beta chains drawn from one sample of a study of T-cell memory formation after mild COVID-19. TCRdb processed the 5' RACE reads anew with MiXCR; each CDR3 protein has one entry. The sample lists about 470,000 distinct CDR3 sequences; 15% to 20% were seen once. The source material was PBMCs or a T cell subset sorted from them (not recorded which). Receptor source: an adult woman who had mild COVID-19 (a few samples of this study predate the infection). Cell type and time point are not known. Each CDR3 is given without its conserved first and last residue.

V gene: TRBV5-6; J gene: TRBJ1-5; CDR3 protein: ASSVGQGVYPQH
V gene: TRBV28; J gene: TRBJ2-1; CDR3 protein: ASSTGYEQF
V gene: TRBV20-1; J gene: TRBJ1-1; CDR3 protein: SARDLPGGDTEAF
V gene: TRBV7-9; J gene: TRBJ1-5; CDR3 protein: ASSPTGNLNQPQH
V gene: TRBV5-1; J gene: TRBJ2-1; CDR3 protein: ASSLNTGGEQF
V gene: TRBV24-1; J gene: TRBJ1-2; CDR3 protein: ATSDLAGNYGYT
V gene: TRBV12-3/TRBV12-4; J gene: TRBJ1-1; CDR3 protein: ASSLAGWGAAF
V gene: TRBV5-1; J gene: TRBJ1-2; CDR3 protein: ASSTSRGSGYGYT
V gene: TRBV5-1; J gene: TRBJ2-7; CDR3 protein: ASSLVDRVAYEQY
V gene: TRBV19; J gene: TRBJ1-1; CDR3 protein: ASSPPGRNMNTEAF
V gene: TRBV4-2; J gene: TRBJ2-1; CDR3 protein: ASSLRRGNSYNEQF
V gene: TRBV6-5; J gene: TRBJ1-2; CDR3 protein: ASIGAGRGGYT
V gene: TRBV6-6; J gene: TRBJ1-1; CDR3 protein: ASSSPLQSNTEAF
V gene: TRBV7-9; J gene: TRBJ1-4; CDR3 protein: ASSIRQTTNEKLF
V gene: TRBV27; J gene: TRBJ1-2; CDR3 protein: ASSLSAHYGYT
V gene: TRBV6-5; J gene: TRBJ1-1; CDR3 protein: ASTSVGVNTEAF
V gene: TRBV9; J gene: TRBJ1-6; CDR3 protein: ASSVDQGLGSPLH